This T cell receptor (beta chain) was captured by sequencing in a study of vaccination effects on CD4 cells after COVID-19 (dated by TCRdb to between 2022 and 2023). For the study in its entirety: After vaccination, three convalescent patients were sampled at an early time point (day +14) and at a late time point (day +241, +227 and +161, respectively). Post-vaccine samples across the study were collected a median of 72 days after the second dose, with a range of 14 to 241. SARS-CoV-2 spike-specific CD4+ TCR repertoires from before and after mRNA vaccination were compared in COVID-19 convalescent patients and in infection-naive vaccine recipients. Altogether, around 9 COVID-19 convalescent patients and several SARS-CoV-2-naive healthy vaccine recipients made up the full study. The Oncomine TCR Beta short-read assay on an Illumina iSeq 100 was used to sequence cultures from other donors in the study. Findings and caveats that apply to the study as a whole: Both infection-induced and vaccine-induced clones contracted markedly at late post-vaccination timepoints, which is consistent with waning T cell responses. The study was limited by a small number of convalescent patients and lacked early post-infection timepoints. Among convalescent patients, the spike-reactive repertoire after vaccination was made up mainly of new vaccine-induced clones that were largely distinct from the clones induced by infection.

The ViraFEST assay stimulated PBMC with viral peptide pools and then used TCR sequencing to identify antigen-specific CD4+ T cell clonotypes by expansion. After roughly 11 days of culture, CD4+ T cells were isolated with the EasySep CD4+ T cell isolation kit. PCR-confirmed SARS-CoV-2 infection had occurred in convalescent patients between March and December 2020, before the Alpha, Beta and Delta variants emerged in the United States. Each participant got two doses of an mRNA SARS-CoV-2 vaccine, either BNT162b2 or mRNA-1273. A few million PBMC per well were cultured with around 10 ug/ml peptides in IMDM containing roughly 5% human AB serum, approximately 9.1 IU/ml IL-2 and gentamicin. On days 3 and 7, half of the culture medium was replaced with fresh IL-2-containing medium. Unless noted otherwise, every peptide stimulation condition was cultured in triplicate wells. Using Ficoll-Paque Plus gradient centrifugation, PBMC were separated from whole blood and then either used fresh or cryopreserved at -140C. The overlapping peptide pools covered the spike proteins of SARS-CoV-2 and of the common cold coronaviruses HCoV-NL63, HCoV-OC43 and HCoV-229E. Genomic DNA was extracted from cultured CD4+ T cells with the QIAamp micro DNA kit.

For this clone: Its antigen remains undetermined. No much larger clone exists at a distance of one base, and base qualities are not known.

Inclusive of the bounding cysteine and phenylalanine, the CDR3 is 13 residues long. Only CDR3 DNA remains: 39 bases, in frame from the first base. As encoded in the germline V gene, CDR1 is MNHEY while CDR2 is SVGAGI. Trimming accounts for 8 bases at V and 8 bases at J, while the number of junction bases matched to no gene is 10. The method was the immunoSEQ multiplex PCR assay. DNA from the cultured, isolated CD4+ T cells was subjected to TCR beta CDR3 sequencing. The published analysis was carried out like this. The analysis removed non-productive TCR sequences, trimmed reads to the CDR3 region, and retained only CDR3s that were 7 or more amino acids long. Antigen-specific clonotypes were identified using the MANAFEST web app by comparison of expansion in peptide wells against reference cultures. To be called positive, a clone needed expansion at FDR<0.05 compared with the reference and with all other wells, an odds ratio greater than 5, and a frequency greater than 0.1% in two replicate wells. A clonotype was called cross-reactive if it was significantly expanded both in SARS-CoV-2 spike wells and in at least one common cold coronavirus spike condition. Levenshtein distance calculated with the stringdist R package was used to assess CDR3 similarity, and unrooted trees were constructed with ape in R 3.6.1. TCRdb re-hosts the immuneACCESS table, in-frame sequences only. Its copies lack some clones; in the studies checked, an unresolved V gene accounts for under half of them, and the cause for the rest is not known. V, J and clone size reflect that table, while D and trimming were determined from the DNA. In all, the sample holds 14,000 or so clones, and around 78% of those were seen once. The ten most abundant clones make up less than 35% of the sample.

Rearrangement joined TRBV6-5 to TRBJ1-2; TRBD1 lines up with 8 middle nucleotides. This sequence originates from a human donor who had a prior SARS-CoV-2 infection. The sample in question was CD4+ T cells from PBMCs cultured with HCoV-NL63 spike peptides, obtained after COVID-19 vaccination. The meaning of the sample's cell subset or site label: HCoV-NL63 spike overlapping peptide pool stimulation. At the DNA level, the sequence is TGTGCCAGCGGAAGTCAGGGGGCCGACGGCTACACCTTC. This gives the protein CASGSQGADGYTF.